This paragraph covers one T cell receptor (beta chain) sequence. The target antigen is unknown. This specimen belongs to a study of CD8+ T cells in alopecia areata. Study-wide findings and caveats: Scalp sequencing captures resident alphabeta T cells of normal skin too. A great number of expanded lesional clones endured in scalp and blood during tofacitinib. Tofacitinib delivered significant drops in scalp clonality and in expanded CD8+ clones among the top 100.

Between the trimmed V and J ends, which lost 0 bases and 16 bases, there was a span of 10 bases. From germline, CDR1 is LNHNV and CDR2 YYDKDF (reference sequence). The CDR3 sequence is 12 residues long. As the sequencing template, cDNA was produced by extracting RNA and reverse transcribing it. Clones were read by immunoSEQ multiplex PCR, and TCRdb kept only the in-frame ones, dropping some. The table lists 150,000 to 200,000 clones, just under 65% of them singletons, with about 1.3% in the top ten. Stated treatment: oral pan-JAK inhibitor, 5-10 mg twice daily. PBMC-derived CD4+ and CD8+ T cells were sorted.

This sequence originates from a human donor with alopecia areata. The sample was CD4+ T cells sorted from blood, taken between weeks 49 and 50, from a patient treated with tofacitinib. The rearrangement uses TRBV15 and TRBJ1-6, with a possible D match to TRBD1 (5 bases). The CDR3 sequence is CATSRDLGQLHF. The CDR3 bases are TGTGCCACCAGCAGAGATTTGGGGCAACTCCACTTT.